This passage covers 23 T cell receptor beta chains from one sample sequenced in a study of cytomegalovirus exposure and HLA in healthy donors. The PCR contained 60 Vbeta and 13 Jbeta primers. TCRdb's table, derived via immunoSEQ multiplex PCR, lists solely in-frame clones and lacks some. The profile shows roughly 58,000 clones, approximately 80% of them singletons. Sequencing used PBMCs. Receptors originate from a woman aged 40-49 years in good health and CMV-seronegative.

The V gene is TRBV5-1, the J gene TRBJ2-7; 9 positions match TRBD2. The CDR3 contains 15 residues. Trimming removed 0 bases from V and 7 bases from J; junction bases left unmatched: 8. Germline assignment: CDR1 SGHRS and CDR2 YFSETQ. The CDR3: CASSLVAGDLGEQYF. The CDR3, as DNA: TGCGCCAGCAGCTTGGTAGCGGGAGATCTGGGTGAGCAGTACTTC.

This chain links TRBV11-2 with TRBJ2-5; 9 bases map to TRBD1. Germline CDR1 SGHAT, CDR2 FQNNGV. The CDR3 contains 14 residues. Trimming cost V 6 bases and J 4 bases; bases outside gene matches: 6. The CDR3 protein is CASRLQGAGETQYF. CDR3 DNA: TGTGCCAGCAGATTACAGGGGGCCGGAGAGACCCAGTACTTC.

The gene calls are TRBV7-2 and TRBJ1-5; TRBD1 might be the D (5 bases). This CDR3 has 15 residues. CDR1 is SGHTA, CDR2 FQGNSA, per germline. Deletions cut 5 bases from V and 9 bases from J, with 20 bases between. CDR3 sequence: CASSPRSSRGGPQHF. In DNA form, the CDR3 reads TGTGCCAGCAGCCCCCGGAGCTCCCGGGGGGGGCCCCAGCATTTT.

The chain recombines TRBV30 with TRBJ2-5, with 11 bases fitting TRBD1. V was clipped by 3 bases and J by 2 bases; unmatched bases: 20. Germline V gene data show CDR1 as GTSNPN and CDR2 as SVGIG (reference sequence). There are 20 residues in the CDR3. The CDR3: CAWSAWGQGGKLAGQETQYF. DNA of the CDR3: TGTGCCTGGAGCGCCTGGGGACAGGGGGGTAAGCTAGCGGGACAAGAGACCCAGTACTTC.

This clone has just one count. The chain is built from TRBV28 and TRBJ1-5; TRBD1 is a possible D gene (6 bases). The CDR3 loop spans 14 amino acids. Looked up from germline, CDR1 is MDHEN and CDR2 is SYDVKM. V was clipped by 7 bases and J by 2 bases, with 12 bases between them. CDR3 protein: CASKESGGNQPQHF. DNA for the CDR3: TGTGCCAGCAAGGAATCAGGGGGCAATCAGCCCCAGCATTTT. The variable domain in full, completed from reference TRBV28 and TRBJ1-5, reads DVKVTQSSRYLVKRTGEKVFLECVQDMDHENMFWYRQDPGLGLRLIYFSYDVKMKEKGDIPEGYSVSREKKERFSLILESASTNQTSMYLCASKESGGNQPQHFGDGTRLSIL.

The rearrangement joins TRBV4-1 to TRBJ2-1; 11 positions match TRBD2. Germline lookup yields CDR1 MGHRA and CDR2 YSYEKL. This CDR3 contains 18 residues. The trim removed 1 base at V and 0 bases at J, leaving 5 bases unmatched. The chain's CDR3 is CASSQVSGRAGSYNEQFF. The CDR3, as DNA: TGCGCCAGCAGCCAAGTTAGCGGGAGGGCCGGCTCCTACAATGAGCAGTTCTTC.

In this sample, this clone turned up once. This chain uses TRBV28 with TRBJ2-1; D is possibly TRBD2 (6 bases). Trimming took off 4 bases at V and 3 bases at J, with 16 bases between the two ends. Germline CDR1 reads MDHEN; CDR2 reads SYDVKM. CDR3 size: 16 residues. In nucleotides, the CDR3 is TGTGCCAGCAGTTATGAATGGGAGGCGGGCTACAATGAGCAGTTCTTC. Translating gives CASSYEWEAGYNEQFF.

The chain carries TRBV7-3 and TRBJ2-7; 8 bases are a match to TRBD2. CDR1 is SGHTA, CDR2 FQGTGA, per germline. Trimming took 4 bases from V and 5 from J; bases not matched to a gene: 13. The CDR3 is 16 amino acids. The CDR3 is CASSSPVFGTRNEQYF. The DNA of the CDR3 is TGTGCCAGCAGCTCACCGGTCTTCGGGACTAGAAACGAGCAGTACTTC.

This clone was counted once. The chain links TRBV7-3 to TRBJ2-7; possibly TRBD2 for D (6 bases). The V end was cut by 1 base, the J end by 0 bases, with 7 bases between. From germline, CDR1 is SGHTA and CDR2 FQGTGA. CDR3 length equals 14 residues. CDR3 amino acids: CASSLNSGSYEQYF. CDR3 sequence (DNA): TGTGCCAGCAGCTTAAATAGCGGCTCCTACGAGCAGTACTTC.

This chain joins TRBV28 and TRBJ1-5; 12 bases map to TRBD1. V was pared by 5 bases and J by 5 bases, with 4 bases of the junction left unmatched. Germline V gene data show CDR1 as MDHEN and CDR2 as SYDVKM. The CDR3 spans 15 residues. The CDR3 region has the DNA TGTGCCAGCAGTCGGGACAGGGGGCCAGATCAGCCCCAGCATTTT. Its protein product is CASSRDRGPDQPQHF.

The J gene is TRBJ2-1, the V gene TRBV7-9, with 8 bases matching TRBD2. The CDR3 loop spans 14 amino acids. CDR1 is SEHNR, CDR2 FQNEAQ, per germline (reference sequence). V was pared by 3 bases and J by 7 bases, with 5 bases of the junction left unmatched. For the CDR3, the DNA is TGTGCCAGCAGCTTCCGGGAGGGCCAGAATGAGCAGTTCTTC. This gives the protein CASSFREGQNEQFF.

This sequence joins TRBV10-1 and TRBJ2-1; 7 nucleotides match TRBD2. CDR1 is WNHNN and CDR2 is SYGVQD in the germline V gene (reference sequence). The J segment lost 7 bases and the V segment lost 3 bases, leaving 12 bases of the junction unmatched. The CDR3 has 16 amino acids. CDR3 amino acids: CASSERGEGPFNEQFF. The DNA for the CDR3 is TGCGCCAGCAGTGAACGGGGGGAGGGCCCTTTTAATGAGCAGTTCTTC.

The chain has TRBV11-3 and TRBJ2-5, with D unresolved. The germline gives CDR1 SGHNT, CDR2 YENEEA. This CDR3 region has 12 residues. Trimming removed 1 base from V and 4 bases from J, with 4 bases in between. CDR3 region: CASSLGAETQYF. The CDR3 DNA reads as TGTGCCAGCAGCTTAGGCGCAGAGACCCAGTACTTC.

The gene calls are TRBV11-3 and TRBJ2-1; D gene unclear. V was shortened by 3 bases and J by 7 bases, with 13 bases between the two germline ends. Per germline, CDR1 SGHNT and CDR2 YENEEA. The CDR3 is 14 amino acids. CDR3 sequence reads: CASSFLGSTNEQFF. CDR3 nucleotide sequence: TGTGCCAGCAGCTTTCTCGGCTCGACAAATGAGCAGTTCTTC.

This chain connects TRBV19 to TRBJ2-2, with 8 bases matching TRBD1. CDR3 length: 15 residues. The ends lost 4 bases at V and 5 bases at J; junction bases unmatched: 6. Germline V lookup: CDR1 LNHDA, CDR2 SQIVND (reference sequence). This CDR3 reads CASSKDRGRTGELFF. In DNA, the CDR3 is TGTGCCAGTAGTAAAGACAGGGGTAGGACCGGGGAGCTGTTTTTT.

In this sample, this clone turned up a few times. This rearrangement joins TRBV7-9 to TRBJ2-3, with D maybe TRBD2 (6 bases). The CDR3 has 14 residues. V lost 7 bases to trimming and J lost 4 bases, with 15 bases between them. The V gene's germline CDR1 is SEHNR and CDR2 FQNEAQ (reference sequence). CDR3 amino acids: CASTMRGGADTQYF. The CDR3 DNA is TGTGCCAGCACCATGCGGGGAGGAGCAGATACGCAGTATTTT.

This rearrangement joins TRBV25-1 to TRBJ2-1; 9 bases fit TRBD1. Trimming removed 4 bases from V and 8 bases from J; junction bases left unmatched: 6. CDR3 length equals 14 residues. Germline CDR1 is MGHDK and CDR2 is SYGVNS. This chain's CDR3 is CASSVRDRVYEQFF. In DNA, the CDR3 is TGTGCCAGCAGTGTCCGGGACAGGGTGTATGAGCAGTTCTTC. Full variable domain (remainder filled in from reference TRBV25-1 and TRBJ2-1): EADIYQTPRYLVIGTGKKITLECSQTMGHDKMYWYQQDPGMELHLIHYSYGVNSTEKGDLSSESTVSRIRTEHFPLTLESARPSHTSQYLCASSVRDRVYEQFFGPGTRLTVL.

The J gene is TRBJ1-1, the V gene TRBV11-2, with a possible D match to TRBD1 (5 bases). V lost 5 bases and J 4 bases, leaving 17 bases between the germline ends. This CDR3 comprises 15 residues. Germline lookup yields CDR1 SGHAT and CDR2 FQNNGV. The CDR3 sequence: CASSVRSRVGTEAFF. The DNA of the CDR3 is TGTGCCAGCAGCGTTAGATCCAGGGTTGGCACTGAAGCTTTCTTT.

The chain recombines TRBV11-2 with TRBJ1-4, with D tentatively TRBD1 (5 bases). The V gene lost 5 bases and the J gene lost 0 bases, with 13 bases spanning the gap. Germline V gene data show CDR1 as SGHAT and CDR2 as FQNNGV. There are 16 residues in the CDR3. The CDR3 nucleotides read TGTGCCAGCAGCCTGGGGGGAAGTGCAACTAATGAAAAACTGTTTTTT. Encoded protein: CASSLGGSATNEKLFF.

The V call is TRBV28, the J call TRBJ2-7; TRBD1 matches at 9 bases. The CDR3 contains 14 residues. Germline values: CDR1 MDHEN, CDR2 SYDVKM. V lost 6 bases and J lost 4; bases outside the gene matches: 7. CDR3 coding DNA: TGTGCCAGCAGACCCGGGACAGGGCCTTACGAGCAGTACTTC. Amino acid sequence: CASRPGTGPYEQYF.

The CDR3 is CASSLAGQFPGNTIYF. In DNA, the CDR3 is TGTGCCAGCAGCTTAGCCGGACAGTTCCCTGGAAACACCATATATTTT. This chain links TRBV7-9 with TRBJ1-3, with TRBD1 as a possible D gene (6 bases). V was clipped by 0 bases and J by 2 bases, with 11 bases between them. Germline V lookup: CDR1 SEHNR, CDR2 FQNEAQ (reference sequence). There are 16 residues in the CDR3.

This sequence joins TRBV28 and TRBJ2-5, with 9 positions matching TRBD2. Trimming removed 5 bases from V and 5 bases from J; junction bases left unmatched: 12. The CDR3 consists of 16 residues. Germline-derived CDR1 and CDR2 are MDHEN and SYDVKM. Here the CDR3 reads CASSRLGSGTSETQYF. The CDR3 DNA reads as TGTGCCAGCAGTCGCCTTGGATCCGGGACTAGCGAGACCCAGTACTTC.

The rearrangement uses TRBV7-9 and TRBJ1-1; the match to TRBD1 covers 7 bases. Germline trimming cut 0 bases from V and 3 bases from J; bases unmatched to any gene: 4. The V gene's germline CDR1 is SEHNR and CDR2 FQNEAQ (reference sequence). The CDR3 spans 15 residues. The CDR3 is CASSLASQGYTEAFF. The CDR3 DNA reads TGTGCCAGCAGCTTAGCGTCACAGGGGTACACTGAAGCTTTCTTT.